The rows below give T cell receptor beta chains drawn from one sample of a study of early T cells in non-severe SARS-CoV-2 infection. One entry per CDR3 protein results from TCRdb running MiXCR on the 5' RACE reads. This sample has 60,000 or so distinct CDR3 sequences, with about 12% found just once. The source material was whole blood. The receptor set was obtained from an adult who was a healthcare worker with PCR-confirmed SARS-CoV-2 infection or an uninfected control (not recorded which). The CDR3 runs from the conserved cysteine through the conserved F or W. A D gene is named only where the DNA matches it firmly. Clone size, where shown, is once, few, many, or a class for clones that have expanded.

clone_size	d_call	v_call	j_call	cdr3_aa	cdr3_nt
many	.	TRBV20-1	TRBJ2-7	CSAPTGPTEEQYF	TGCAGTGCTCCTACAGGGCCTACGGAGGAGCAGTACTTC
many	TRBD1	TRBV12-3/TRBV12-4	TRBJ1-4	CASSLAGGNEKLFF	TGTGCCAGCAGTTTGGCAGGGGGTAATGAAAAACTGTTTTTT
.	.	TRBV6-5	TRBJ1-4	CASTPALGPGKLFF	TGTGCCAGCACCCCCGCCCTGGGGCCGGGAAAACTGTTTTTT
.	.	TRBV29-1	TRBJ2-1	CSVHYSGWGLRFF	TGCAGCGTCCACTATTCTGGCTGGGGGCTACGGTTCTTC
many	TRBD1	TRBV29-1	TRBJ1-1	CSVEGEGASEAFF	TGCAGCGTTGAGGGCGAGGGGGCCTCTGAAGCTTTCTTT
few	.	TRBV7-9	TRBJ2-5	CASSPATPLGETQYF	TGTGCCAGCAGCCCCGCCACCCCCTTGGGAGAGACCCAGTACTTC
.	.	TRBV29-1	TRBJ2-5	CSAGIGPQQETQYF	TGCAGCGCCGGCATCGGGCCCCAGCAAGAGACCCAGTACTTC
many	.	TRBV2	TRBJ1-1	CASIGTGQYTEAFF	TGTGCCAGCATCGGAACAGGGCAGTACACTGAAGCTTTCTTT
many	.	TRBV30	TRBJ2-1	CACNRDWSNEQFF	TGTGCCTGCAACCGGGACTGGAGCAATGAGCAGTTCTTC
.	.	TRBV19	TRBJ2-5	CASKDSWYQETQYF	TGTGCCAGTAAGGACAGTTGGTACCAAGAGACCCAGTACTTC
many	TRBD2	TRBV5-1	TRBJ2-1	CASSSDPLAGYYNEQFF	TGCGCCAGCAGCTCCGACCCTCTAGCGGGCTATTACAATGAGCAGTTCTTC
.	.	TRBV29-1	TRBJ1-1	CSVGQLNTEAFF	TGCAGCGTTGGACAGTTGAACACTGAAGCTTTCTTT
few	.	TRBV29-1	TRBJ2-5	CSVNPSRGRETQYF	TGCAGCGTTAATCCTTCCCGGGGGCGAGAGACCCAGTACTTC
.	TRBD1	TRBV28	TRBJ1-1	CASRGGTAAEAFF	TGTGCCAGCAGGGGGGGGACAGCTGCGGAAGCTTTCTTT
many	.	TRBV6-4	TRBJ1-5	CASSEGSGEPQHF	TGTGCCAGCAGTGAAGGGAGCGGGGAGCCCCAGCATTTT
few	.	TRBV29-1	TRBJ1-2	CSVAGYGYTF	TGCAGCGTTGCAGGGTATGGCTACACCTTC
.	TRBD1	TRBV6-5	TRBJ1-1	CASSTGQREAFF	TGTGCCAGCAGTACGGGACAGAGAGAAGCTTTCTTT
.	.	TRBV24-1	TRBJ2-1	CATSPEGSETYNDQFF	TGTGCCACCAGTCCTGAGGGTTCGGAAACCTACAATGACCAGTTCTTC
once	.	TRBV30	TRBJ1-1	CAWRRGIGGTEAFF	TGTGCCTGGAGAAGAGGAATCGGGGGCACTGAAGCTTTCTTT
.	.	TRBV28	TRBJ2-2	CASTLSTARTGELFF	TGTGCCAGCACTCTATCCACAGCGCGCACCGGGGAGCTGTTTTTT
many	.	TRBV7-8	TRBJ1-5	CASSLLVDFKGNQPQHF	TGTGCCAGCAGCTTACTCGTAGACTTTAAAGGCAATCAGCCCCAGCATTTT
many	.	TRBV6-1	TRBJ2-1	CASSGRYNEQFF	TGTGCCAGCAGCGGCCGGTACAATGAGCAGTTCTTC
many	TRBD1	TRBV6-5	TRBJ2-1	CASSRDRGSNEQFF	TGTGCCAGCAGCCGGGACAGGGGCTCCAATGAGCAGTTCTTC
.	.	TRBV12-3/TRBV12-4	TRBJ2-5	CASSLYSTQETQYF	TGTGCCAGCAGTTTGTACAGTACTCAAGAGACCCAGTACTTC
few	.	TRBV15	TRBJ2-7	CATRKGLEYEQYF	TGTGCCACCAGAAAGGGACTTGAGTACGAGCAGTACTTC
many	TRBD1	TRBV7-8	TRBJ2-4	CASSKGTGAGKNIQYF	TGTGCCAGCAGCAAAGGGACAGGGGCTGGGAAAAACATTCAGTACTTC
many	TRBD1	TRBV20-1	TRBJ1-2	CSARGGQGEVNYGYTF	TGCAGTGCTAGAGGCGGACAGGGAGAAGTGAACTATGGCTACACCTTC
many	.	TRBV12-3/TRBV12-4	TRBJ1-2	CASSRGVAGLFYF	TGTGCCAGCAGTCGGGGGGTGGCAGGCCTCTTCTACTTC
many	TRBD1	TRBV10-3	TRBJ2-5	CAITGTGPQETQYF	TGTGCCATTACCGGGACAGGGCCCCAAGAGACCCAGTACTTC
.	TRBD2	TRBV29-1	TRBJ2-7	CSVGRLAGGEQYF	TGCAGCGTTGGGCGACTAGCGGGGGGCGAGCAGTACTTC
many	.	TRBV20-1	TRBJ1-1	CSARGWTRLNTEAFF	TGCAGTGCTAGGGGGTGGACAAGACTGAACACTGAAGCTTTCTTT
.	.	TRBV29-1	TRBJ1-1	CSALSGGNTEAFF	TGCAGCGCCCTGTCTGGCGGGAACACTGAAGCTTTCTTT
many	.	TRBV19	TRBJ2-3	CASGLGSADTQYF	TGTGCCAGCGGGCTAGGGTCCGCAGATACGCAGTATTTT
many	TRBD1	TRBV12-3/TRBV12-4	TRBJ2-7	CASRAGTGNYEQYF	TGTGCCAGCAGAGCCGGGACAGGGAACTACGAGCAGTACTTC
many	.	TRBV5-1	TRBJ2-7	CASSLVVGPHEQYF	TGCGCCAGCAGCTTGGTTGTGGGGCCCCACGAGCAGTACTTC
few	.	TRBV19	TRBJ2-7	CASSIRGAYSYEQYF	TGTGCCAGTAGTATTCGGGGAGCATACTCCTACGAGCAGTACTTC
few	.	TRBV6-4	TRBJ2-2	CASSEEPGTGELFF	TGTGCCAGCAGTGAAGAACCTGGAACCGGGGAGCTGTTTTTT
many	.	TRBV20-1	TRBJ1-1	CSARDSFLGEAFF	TGCAGTGCTAGGGACAGCTTCCTAGGGGAAGCTTTCTTT
many	.	TRBV7-8	TRBJ2-5	CASSTGPTQETQYF	TGTGCCAGCAGCACGGGCCCAACCCAAGAGACCCAGTACTTC
many	.	TRBV5-1	TRBJ2-1	CASSIPGLNEQFF	TGCGCCAGCAGCATCCCAGGGCTAAATGAGCAGTTCTTC
many	.	TRBV11-2	TRBJ2-3	CASSPAGGADTQYF	TGTGCCAGCAGCCCCGCCGGCGGGGCAGATACGCAGTATTTT
many	.	TRBV12-3/TRBV12-4	TRBJ2-1	CASSLSTWTEQFF	TGTGCCAGCAGTTTATCAACGTGGACGGAGCAGTTCTTC
many	.	TRBV4-2	TRBJ1-1	CASSQVWGMNTEAFF	TGTGCCAGCAGCCAAGTATGGGGGATGAACACTGAAGCTTTCTTT
many	.	TRBV7-6	TRBJ1-3	CASSLFPDSGNTIYF	TGTGCCAGCAGCTTATTCCCCGACTCTGGAAACACCATATATTTT
.	TRBD2	TRBV5-1	TRBJ2-2	CASSPSIGGSAGELFF	TGCGCCAGCAGTCCTTCAATCGGCGGGAGTGCCGGGGAGCTGTTTTTT
few	.	TRBV5-1	TRBJ1-1	CASSLVGTEAFF	TGCGCCAGCAGCTTGGTGGGCACTGAAGCTTTCTTT
many	.	TRBV7-9	TRBJ2-2	CASSYRGGESNTGELFF	TGTGCCAGCAGCTATAGAGGCGGCGAGTCGAACACCGGGGAGCTGTTTTTT
.	TRBD1	TRBV19	TRBJ1-2	CASSITVDRGYGYTF	TGTGCCAGTAGTATCACCGTCGACAGGGGGTATGGCTACACCTTC
many	.	TRBV27	TRBJ2-3	CASSLGTGTLTDTQYF	TGTGCCAGCAGTTTAGGGACTGGGACCCTCACAGATACGCAGTATTTT
.	.	TRBV29-1	TRBJ1-2	CSVLEQRYTF	TGCAGCGTCCTCGAGCAGCGCTACACCTTC
.	.	TRBV9	TRBJ1-2	CASSTSNYGYTF	TGTGCCAGCAGCACGTCTAACTATGGCTACACCTTC
many	.	TRBV2	TRBJ2-7	CASSRQSYEQYF	TGTGCCAGCAGTAGACAGTCTTACGAGCAGTACTTC
.	.	TRBV12-3/TRBV12-4	TRBJ2-2	CASSSGGGLITGELFF	TGTGCCAGCTCCTCAGGAGGGGGGCTGATCACCGGGGAGCTGTTTTTT
.	TRBD1	TRBV6-2/TRBV6-3	TRBJ1-1	CASSLGRQGAARDTEAFF	TGTGCCAGCAGCCTAGGGCGGCAGGGGGCGGCTCGGGACACTGAAGCTTTCTTT
.	.	TRBV2	TRBJ1-1	CASSVYGQNTEAFF	TGTGCCAGCAGTGTTTATGGACAGAACACTGAAGCTTTCTTT
.	.	TRBV10-3	TRBJ2-1	CAVSNKAEQFF	TGTGCCGTCAGTAATAAGGCAGAGCAGTTCTTC
many	TRBD2	TRBV19	TRBJ2-3	CATLAGAGGTQYF	TGTGCCACCCTAGCGGGAGCTGGGGGTACGCAGTATTTT
few	TRBD2	TRBV13	TRBJ2-1	CASSLRQGLAGVVRAVNEQFF	TGTGCCAGCAGCTTAAGACAAGGGCTAGCGGGAGTAGTACGGGCCGTAAATGAGCAGTTCTTC
many	.	TRBV18	TRBJ1-5	CASSQGDSNQPQHF	TGTGCCAGCTCGCAGGGTGATAGCAATCAGCCCCAGCATTTT